The 27 T cell receptor beta chains given below trace back to one sample, sequenced in a study of shared clonotypes between healthy human individuals. Profiling relied on immunoSEQ multiplex PCR, and the TCRdb table lists in-frame clones only, not all of them. Of 190,000 or so clones listed, over 80% are singletons. Specimen: naive CD4+ T cells sorted from blood. Stated subset: CD45RA+ positively selected. All receptors come from a woman in her 30s in good health.

The V and J genes are TRBV5-6 and TRBJ1-1; D call uncertain. Germline lookup yields CDR1 SGHDT and CDR2 YYEEEE. The length of the CDR3 is 15 residues. V was pared by 1 base and J by 2 bases, with 12 bases between. The CDR3 DNA sequence: TGTGCCAGCAGCTTGACCGCCGGGTTCAACACTGAAGCTTTCTTT. Residues: CASSLTAGFNTEAFF.

The V gene is TRBV5-1, the J gene TRBJ2-5; the match to TRBD2 covers 10 bases. The J call may be in error: the DNA end matches TRBJ2-7 better. CDR1 is SGHRS, CDR2 YFSETQ, per germline. The CDR3 spans 16 residues. CDR3 amino acids: CASSLKLAGTSYEQYF. The CDR3 DNA reads as TGCGCCAGCAGCTTGAAACTAGCGGGAACCTCCTACGAGCAGTACTTC.

The chain combines TRBV29-1 with TRBJ2-3; no firm D call. V lost 6 bases to trimming and J lost 4 bases, with 8 bases between them. Germline V CDR1 and CDR2: SQVTM, ANQGSEA. CDR3 length equals 11 residues. CDR3 DNA: TGCAGCGTCCGACACGCAGATACGCAGTATTTT. Protein: CSVRHADTQYF.

The chain couples TRBV15 to TRBJ2-1; the D gene is possibly TRBD1 (5 bases). Germline V gene sequence: CDR1 LNHNV, CDR2 YYDKDF (reference sequence). The V end was cut by 0 bases, the J end by 6 bases, with 12 bases between. The CDR3 totals 15 residues. The CDR3 loop is CATSRDQSGINEQFF. The CDR3 coding sequence is TGTGCCACCAGCAGAGATCAATCAGGGATCAATGAGCAGTTCTTC.

The chain recombines TRBV28 with TRBJ1-2; 7 bases are a match to TRBD1. The CDR3 contains 14 residues. The germline gives CDR1 MDHEN, CDR2 SYDVKM. The trim removed 2 bases at V and 7 bases at J, leaving 7 bases unmatched. The CDR3 region has the DNA TGTGCCAGCAGTTTACGGCAGGGGGGTCTTGGCTACACCTTC. Translation: CASSLRQGGLGYTF.

The V call is TRBV18, the J call TRBJ1-5; D remains unclear. The V end lost 3 bases, the J end lost 3 bases, and 6 bases lay between the germline ends. This CDR3 spans 13 amino acids. Per germline, CDR1 KGHSH and CDR2 LQKENI. CDR3 in amino acids: CASSPLSNQPQHF. CDR3 DNA sequence: TGTGCCAGCTCACCGTTGTCCAATCAGCCCCAGCATTTT.

This sequence joins TRBV18 and TRBJ2-5; TRBD1 matches at 9 bases. The CDR3 runs to 14 residues. Germline values: CDR1 KGHSH, CDR2 LQKENI. V shed 4 bases and J 3 bases; nucleotides not matched to a gene: 3. The CDR3, as DNA: TGTGCCAGCTCACTACGGACAGGGGAAGAGACCCAGTACTTC. Translation: CASSLRTGEETQYF.

The rearrangement links TRBV5-8 to TRBJ2-7; 9 bases line up with TRBD2. The V segment lost 7 bases and the J segment 7 bases; nucleotides outside the gene matches: 15. The CDR3 length is 15 residues. Germline CDR1 SGHTS, CDR2 YDEGEE. CDR3 region: CASSPRWAGGREQYF. The DNA for the CDR3 is TGTGCCAGCTCGCCCAGGTGGGCGGGAGGGAGGGAGCAGTACTTC.

The V call is TRBV19, the J call TRBJ2-3; 10 bases align to TRBD2. With V trimmed by 5 bases and J by 6 bases, 8 bases remained unmatched. This CDR3 region has 15 residues. Per germline, CDR1 LNHDA and CDR2 SQIVND (reference sequence). Here the CDR3 reads CASSGSGRAGDTQYF. The CDR3 coding sequence is TGTGCCAGTAGTGGCAGCGGGAGGGCGGGGGATACGCAGTATTTT.

This clone was found a few times. The chain recombines TRBV18 with TRBJ1-5; no firm D call. The germline V gene encodes CDR1 KGHSH and CDR2 LQKENI. V was cut by 0 bases and J by 4 bases, with 16 bases left in between. This CDR3 is built from 17 residues. CDR3 loop: CASSPPGLGGSNQPQHF. Here the CDR3 DNA reads TGTGCCAGCTCACCACCCGGGCTAGGAGGGAGTAATCAGCCCCAGCATTTT.

The chain uses TRBV10-1 and TRBJ2-1, with 12 bases aligning to TRBD2. This CDR3 has 19 residues. V was pared by 3 bases and J by 3 bases, with 12 bases of the junction left unmatched. Germline CDR1 WNHNN, CDR2 SYGVQD (reference sequence). The CDR3 loop reads CASSDPGGTSGRHYNEQFF. CDR3 nucleotide sequence: TGCGCCAGCAGTGACCCGGGGGGAACTAGCGGGAGGCACTACAATGAGCAGTTCTTC.

The gene calls are TRBV9 and TRBJ2-3; a possible D gene is TRBD2 (6 bases). Germline CDR1 is SGDLS and CDR2 is YYNGEE. V gave up 4 bases and J gave up 2 bases, with 14 bases separating them. The length of the CDR3 is 15 residues. The CDR3 protein is CASSRGTSPTDTQYF. CDR3 coding DNA: TGTGCCAGCAGCCGTGGGACTTCCCCCACAGATACGCAGTATTTT.

The chain couples TRBV19 to TRBJ1-6, with TRBD1 identical over 7 bases. Germline V gives CDR1 LNHDA, CDR2 SQIVND (reference sequence). Unmatched junction bases numbered 14, after V lost 6 bases and J lost 15 bases. The CDR3 sequence is 14 residues long. The CDR3 reads CASSDTGVTFLLHF. In nucleotides, the CDR3 is TGTGCCAGTAGCGACACAGGGGTAACCTTTCTCCTCCACTTT. Filled out from reference TRBV19 and TRBJ1-6, the complete variable domain reads DGGITQSPKYLFRKEGQNVTLSCEQNLNHDAMYWYRQDPGQGLRLIYYSQIVNDFQKGDIAEGYSVSREKKESFPLTVTSAQKNPTAFYLCASSDTGVTFLLHFGNGTRLTVT.

The chain employs TRBV18 and TRBJ2-7; 9 positions agree with TRBD1. V shed 3 bases and J 5 bases; nucleotides not matched to a gene: 8. The CDR3 runs to 15 residues. Germline assignment: CDR1 KGHSH and CDR2 LQKENI. CDR3 region: CASSPSGDRVHEQYF. As DNA, the CDR3 is TGTGCCAGCTCACCGTCTGGGGACAGGGTCCACGAGCAGTACTTC.

V gene TRBV4-2 combines with J gene TRBJ2-3; 12 bases fit TRBD2. The germline CDR1 and CDR2 sequences are LGHNA and YNFKEQ. This CDR3 has 18 amino acids. With V trimmed by 7 bases and J by 4 bases, 15 bases remained unmatched. CDR3 sequence reads: CASNGASLAGGMADTQYF. The CDR3 nucleotides are TGTGCCAGCAACGGAGCGTCACTAGCGGGAGGTATGGCAGATACGCAGTATTTT.

The V and J genes are TRBV5-6 and TRBJ2-7, with D possibly TRBD2 on 5 matching bases. V was pared by 4 bases and J by 0 bases, with 14 bases between. The CDR3 loop spans 15 amino acids. Germline V gene lookup returns CDR1 SGHDT and CDR2 YYEEEE. The CDR3 reads CASSPLGGSSYEQYF. CDR3 nucleotides: TGTGCCAGCAGCCCGCTAGGTGGGAGCTCCTACGAGCAGTACTTC. The full variable domain, completed using reference TRBV5-6 and TRBJ2-7, is DAGVTQSPTHLIKTRGQQVTLRCSPKSGHDTVSWYQQALGQGPQFIFQYYEEEERQRGNFPDRFSGHQFPNYSSELNVNALLLGDSALYLCASSPLGGSSYEQYFGPGTRLTVT.

The rearrangement links TRBV15 to TRBJ2-3, with 7 bases lining up with TRBD1. The CDR3 consists of 16 residues. Trimming took 0 bases from V and 1 from J; bases not matched to a gene: 4. Germline V CDR1 and CDR2: LNHNV, YYDKDF (reference sequence). The CDR3 sequence is CATSRDRGTGTDTQYF. The DNA of the CDR3 is TGTGCCACCAGCAGAGATCGTGGGACAGGCACAGATACGCAGTATTTT.

The gene calls are TRBV2 and TRBJ1-1; D is possibly TRBD1 (6 bases). This CDR3 comprises 13 residues. CDR1 SNHLY and CDR2 FYNNEI come from the germline V gene. Deletions cut 8 bases from V and 5 bases from J, with 15 bases between. The CDR3 loop is CASSGVGWTEAFF. In nucleotides, the CDR3 is TGTGCCAGCTCAGGGGTCGGATGGACTGAAGCTTTCTTT.

This chain connects TRBV28 to TRBJ2-5, with a weak D call TRBD1 (5 bases). The end of the DNA aligns better with TRBJ2-7, so the J call may be wrong. The CDR3 consists of 14 residues. Germline V lookup: CDR1 MDHEN, CDR2 SYDVKM. The CDR3 sequence is CASSLPTANYEQYF. CDR3 DNA sequence: TGTGCCAGCAGTTTACCGACAGCCAACTACGAGCAGTACTTC.

The V gene is TRBV4-2, the J gene TRBJ2-7; D perhaps matches TRBD2 (6 bases). This CDR3 region has 16 residues. V was trimmed by 0 bases and J by 3 bases, leaving 15 bases between them. The germline V gene has CDR1 LGHNA and CDR2 YNFKEQ. The CDR3 region has the DNA TGTGCCAGCAGCCAAGATAAGGCGGGACCTCACTACGAGCAGTACTTC. Protein product: CASSQDKAGPHYEQYF.

V usage is TRBV20-1 and J usage is TRBJ2-1, with no clear D. Germline CDR1 reads DFQATT; CDR2 reads SNEGSKA (reference sequence). The CDR3 is made up of 10 amino acids. V lost 8 bases to trimming and J lost 8 bases, with 10 bases between them. The CDR3 reads CSPRAYEQFF. CDR3 bases: TGCAGTCCTCGGGCGTATGAGCAGTTCTTC.

The chain has TRBV14 and TRBJ2-7; tentatively, D is TRBD2 (5 bases). The CDR3 has 16 amino acids. V dropped 2 bases and J dropped 0 bases, with 14 bases sitting between them. Germline-derived CDR1 and CDR2 are SGHDN and FVKESK. The CDR3 region has the DNA TGTGCCAGCAGCCAACTGGGGAGAAAGAGCTCCTACGAGCAGTACTTC. Translation gives CASSQLGRKSSYEQYF.

V gene TRBV11-2 combines with J gene TRBJ2-5; TRBD2 matches at 9 bases. This CDR3 spans 16 amino acids. Germline V gene lookup returns CDR1 SGHAT and CDR2 FQNNGV. The ends lost 5 bases at V and 4 bases at J; junction bases unmatched: 11. The chain's CDR3 is CASSLASAGGLETQYF. In DNA form, the CDR3 reads TGTGCCAGCAGCCTGGCGTCAGCGGGAGGTCTAGAGACCCAGTACTTC.

This chain joins TRBV7-2 and TRBJ1-2; D unresolved. V shed 1 base and J shed 9 bases, with 18 bases lying between them. The CDR3 spans 15 residues. The germline gives CDR1 SGHTA, CDR2 FQGNSA. CDR3 region: CASSLVDREGESYTF. CDR3 DNA sequence: TGTGCCAGCAGCTTAGTCGACCGCGAAGGAGAAAGCTACACCTTC.

The chain has TRBV19 and TRBJ1-1, with 11 bases lining up with TRBD1. This CDR3 spans 14 amino acids. The V and J ends lost 3 bases and 4 bases, in that order; junction bases with no gene match: 1. CDR1 is LNHDA and CDR2 is SQIVND in the germline V gene (reference sequence). CDR3 nucleotides: TGTGCCAGTAGTATGGGGACAGGGGGCACTGAAGCTTTCTTT. Protein product: CASSMGTGGTEAFF.

This chain links TRBV6-5 with TRBJ2-7, with 8 positions matching TRBD2. CDR1 and CDR2 (germline): MNHEY, SVGAGI. This CDR3 is 14 amino acids long. With V trimmed by 7 bases and J by 4 bases, 9 bases remained unmatched. CDR3 sequence reads: CASKTGGPGYEQYF. As DNA, the CDR3 is TGTGCCAGCAAAACGGGAGGGCCAGGGTACGAGCAGTACTTC.

The rearrangement joins TRBV4-2 to TRBJ1-1; D gene unclear. CDR3 length: 15 amino acids. Germline CDR1 is LGHNA and CDR2 is YNFKEQ. Deletions cut 0 bases from V and 5 bases from J, with 13 bases between. CDR3 in DNA: TGTGCCAGCAGCCAAGATCCGGGAGGCTTTACTGAAGCTTTCTTT. This translates into CASSQDPGGFTEAFF.